This T cell receptor beta chain was documented in a study of T cell responses to AZD1222 COVID-19 vaccine. General observations from the study: Breadth and depth of Spike-specific TCRs rose after two AZD1222 doses. Donors, mostly white British, included more females; clonal diversity was possibly underestimated. Scientists sampled the repertoires only once the peak T cell response had passed. In the spike-specific TCR repertoire, nearly half reportedly target unmutated variant regions.

Regarding this clone: Its antigen is unidentified.

The repertoire was sequenced with immunoSEQ multiplex PCR; TCRdb's copy has only in-frame clones and lacks some. The data show about 110,000 clones, about 87% seen once. Trimming took 1 base from V and 5 from J; bases not matched to a gene: 6. Germline assignment: CDR1 SGHVS and CDR2 FQNEAQ. This CDR3 has 17 residues. The V gene is TRBV7-8, the J gene TRBJ2-5; 14 bases match TRBD2. The TCR sequence derives from an adult who received the AZD1222 COVID-19 vaccine. The sequencing here drew on peripheral blood, taken 28 days after the second AZD1222 dose. The CDR3 loop reads CASSLGLAGGSGETQYF. The CDR3, as DNA: TGTGCCAGCAGCTTAGGACTAGCGGGAGGGTCTGGGGAGACCCAGTACTTC.